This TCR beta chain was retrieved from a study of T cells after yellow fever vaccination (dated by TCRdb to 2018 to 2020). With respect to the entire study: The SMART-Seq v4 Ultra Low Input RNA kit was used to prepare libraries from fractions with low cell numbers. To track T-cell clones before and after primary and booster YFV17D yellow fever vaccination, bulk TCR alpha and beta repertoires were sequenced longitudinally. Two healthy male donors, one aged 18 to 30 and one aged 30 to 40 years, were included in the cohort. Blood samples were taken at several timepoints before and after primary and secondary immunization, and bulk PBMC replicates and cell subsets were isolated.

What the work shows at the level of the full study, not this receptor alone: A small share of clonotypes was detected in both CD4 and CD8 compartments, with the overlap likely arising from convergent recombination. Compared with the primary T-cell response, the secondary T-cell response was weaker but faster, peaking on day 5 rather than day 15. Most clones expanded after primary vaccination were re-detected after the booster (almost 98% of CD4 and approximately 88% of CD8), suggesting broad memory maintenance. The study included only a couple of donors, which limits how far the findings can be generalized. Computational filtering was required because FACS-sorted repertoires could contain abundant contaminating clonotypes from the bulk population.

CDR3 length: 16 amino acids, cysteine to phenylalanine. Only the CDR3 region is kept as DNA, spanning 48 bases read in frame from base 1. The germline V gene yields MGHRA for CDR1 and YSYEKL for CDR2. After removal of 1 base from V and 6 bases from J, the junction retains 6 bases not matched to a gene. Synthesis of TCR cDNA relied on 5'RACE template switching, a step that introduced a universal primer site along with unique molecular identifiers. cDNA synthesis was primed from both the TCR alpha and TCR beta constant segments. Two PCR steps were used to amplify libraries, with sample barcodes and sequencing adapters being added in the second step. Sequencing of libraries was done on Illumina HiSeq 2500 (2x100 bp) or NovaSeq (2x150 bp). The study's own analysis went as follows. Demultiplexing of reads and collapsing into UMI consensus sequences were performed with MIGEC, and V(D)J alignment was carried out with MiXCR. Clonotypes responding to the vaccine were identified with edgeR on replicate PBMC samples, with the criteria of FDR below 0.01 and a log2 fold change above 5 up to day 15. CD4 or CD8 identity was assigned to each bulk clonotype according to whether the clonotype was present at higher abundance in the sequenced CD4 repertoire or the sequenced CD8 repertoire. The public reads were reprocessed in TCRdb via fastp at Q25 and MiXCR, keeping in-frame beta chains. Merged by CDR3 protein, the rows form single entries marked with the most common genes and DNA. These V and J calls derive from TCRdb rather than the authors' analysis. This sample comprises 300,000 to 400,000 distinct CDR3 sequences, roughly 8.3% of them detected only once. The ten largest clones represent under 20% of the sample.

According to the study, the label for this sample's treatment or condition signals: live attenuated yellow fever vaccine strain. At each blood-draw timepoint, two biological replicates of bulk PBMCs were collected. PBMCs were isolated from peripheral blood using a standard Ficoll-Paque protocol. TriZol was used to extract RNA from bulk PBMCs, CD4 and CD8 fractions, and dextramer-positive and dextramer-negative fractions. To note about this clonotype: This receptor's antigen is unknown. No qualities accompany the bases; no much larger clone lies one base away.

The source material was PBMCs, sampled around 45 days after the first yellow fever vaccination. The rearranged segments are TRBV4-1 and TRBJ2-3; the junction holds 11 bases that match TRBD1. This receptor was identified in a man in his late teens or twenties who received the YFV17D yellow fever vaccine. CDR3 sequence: CASSQAPGQGGDTQYF. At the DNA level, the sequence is TGCGCCAGCAGCCAAGCGCCGGGACAGGGGGGTGATACGCAGTATTTT.